This TCR beta chain was documented in a study of brain T cells in children with intractable seizures. With regard to this clone: What it recognizes is unknown.

The table came from immunoSEQ multiplex PCR; TCRdb's copy has only in-frame clones and leaves some out. The sample contains 75,000 to 80,000 clones, 85% to 95% of which appear only once. Broader study findings: Absence of clones before surgery may stem from lower sequencing depth.

The V and J ends lost 5 bases and 0 bases respectively, with 8 bases between them. CDR1 WSHSY and CDR2 SAAADI come from the germline V gene. This CDR3 spans 14 amino acids. Surgery cases with the highest brain T cell transcript signatures were chosen for sequencing. At least one anti-epileptic drug was given before surgery. The sequence was obtained from a boy younger than two with tuberous sclerosis and intractable seizures. Material: peripheral blood, obtained at surgery. The chain combines TRBV10-2 with TRBJ1-3, with D perhaps matching TRBD1 (5 bases). CDR3 protein: CASSSGTSGNTIYF. The DNA for the CDR3 is TGCGCCAGCAGTTCAGGGACCTCTGGAAACACCATATATTTT.